This T cell receptor beta chain was obtained from a study of molecular identifiers for immune sequencing clone quantification. From the PCR reads, TCRdb called clonotypes with MiXCR, one entry per CDR3 protein. The repertoire holds 250,000 to 350,000 distinct CDR3 sequences, 20% to 25% seen once, with 0.7% to 0.9% in the top ten. Findings and caveats of the study: Jurkat TCR RNA that was spiked in from one cell was reportedly detectable among around 1 million naive cells.

This clonotype was detected ten times or more. The antigen remains undetermined. CDR1 SGHVS and CDR2 FNYEAQ come from the germline V gene. This CDR3 spans 14 amino acids. The V end lost 1 base, the J end lost 3 bases, and 10 bases lay between the germline ends. The chain joins TRBV7-6 to TRBJ2-7, with a weak D call TRBD1 (6 bases). The sample comprised naive CD8+ T cells from blood, with Jurkat cell RNA spiked in. Subset: FACS-sorted CD8+CD4-CCR7+CD45RA+ naive T cells. The receptor's source is a human donor in good health. Some libraries in this study had Jurkat cell RNA spiked in. The CDR3 DNA reads TGTGCCAGCAGCTTAGTCGGGGACAACTACGAGCAGTACTTC. Protein sequence: CASSLVGDNYEQYF.